This entry features one TCR beta chain sequence. Libraries were prepared by immunoSEQ multiplex PCR; TCRdb keeps only in-frame clonotypes and omits some of them. The sample contains about 360,000 clones, about 80% of which appear only once. The data originate from a study of blood T cell repertoires in COVID-19. As for the study in general: Collection of acute and convalescent COVID-19 samples took place in the United States, Italy and Spain.

The germline CDR1 and CDR2 sequences are SGHRS and YFSETQ. The CDR3 is made up of 16 amino acids. Trimming shortened V by 5 bases and J by 0 bases, and 17 bases separated the two germline ends. This receptor was identified in a human donor with acute or convalescent COVID-19. The donor label of this sample is uncertain. The chain carries TRBV5-1 and TRBJ1-1; the D is unclear. The sequenced material came from peripheral blood. The DNA of the CDR3 is TGCGCCAGCAGTTCCAATGAGGTAGTTATGAACACTGAAGCTTTCTTT. Encoded protein: CASSSNEVVMNTEAFF.